The 30 T cell receptor beta chains given below trace back to one sample, sequenced in a study of CD8+CD57+ T cells in acquired aplastic anemia. Those patients picked for sequencing had displayed CD8+CD57+ cell expansion on flow cytometry. Investigators profiled TCR beta VDJ and CDR3 from genomic DNA template. TCRdb independently ran MiXCR on the reads; one entry per CDR3 protein. The sample includes roughly 180,000 distinct CDR3 sequences, about half of them seen just once. The specimen was sorted CD4+, CD8+, or CD8+CD57+ T cells (not recorded which) from PBMCs. The receptors shown here come from a human donor with aplastic anemia.

This clonotype was recorded many times. The chain has TRBV15 and TRBJ2-1; the match to TRBD2 covers 8 bases. This CDR3 spans 16 amino acids. V dropped 2 bases and J dropped 10; count of bases not matched to a gene: 13. Germline V gene data show CDR1 as LNHNV and CDR2 as YYDKDF (reference sequence). In DNA form, the CDR3 reads TGTGCCACCAGCAGATGGGCGGACAAACGGGGGGGGGAGCAGTTCTTC. It is translated as CATSRWADKRGGEQFF.

This clonotype was seen many times. CDR3 sequence: CASSQDSENSNQPQHF. Here the CDR3 DNA reads TGCGCCAGCAGCCAAGACTCGGAGAATAGCAATCAGCCCCAGCATTTT. This rearrangement joins TRBV4-1 to TRBJ1-5; D is undetermined. The CDR3 covers 16 residues. Germline lookup yields CDR1 MGHRA and CDR2 YSYEKL. The V and J ends lost 0 bases and 0 bases respectively, with 9 bases between them.

Only a few counts were recorded for this clonotype. J is TRBJ2-3 and V is TRBV19; 7 nucleotides agree with TRBD2. CDR3 length: 12 residues. Germline values: CDR1 LNHDA, CDR2 SQIVND (reference sequence). The CDR3 sequence: CAVGRAADTQYF. The CDR3 bases are TGTGCAGTGGGGAGGGCAGCAGATACGCAGTATTTT.

This chain connects TRBV19 to TRBJ2-1, with 10 nucleotides matching TRBD2. Germline assignment: CDR1 LNHDA and CDR2 SQIVND (reference sequence). Trimming removed 3 bases from V and 8 bases from J; junction bases left unmatched: 7. The CDR3 consists of 15 residues. Here the CDR3 reads CASSMGLAGGHEQFF. In nucleotides, the CDR3 is TGTGCCAGTAGTATGGGCTTAGCGGGGGGCCATGAGCAGTTCTTC.

This clonotype was observed many times. The gene calls are TRBV20-1 and TRBJ1-6; 9 bases fit TRBD1. The germline V gene has CDR1 DFQATT and CDR2 SNEGSKA (reference sequence). The CDR3 length is 17 residues. V shed 3 bases, J shed 4 bases, and the junction held 10 bases outside the gene matches. The CDR3: CSAREPGQGVYNSPLHF. The DNA of the CDR3 is TGCAGTGCTAGGGAACCGGGACAGGGAGTTTATAATTCACCCCTCCACTTT.

V and J are TRBV10-3 and TRBJ1-6, with D maybe TRBD1 (6 bases). CDR1 is ENHRY and CDR2 is SYGVKD in the germline V gene. The CDR3 has 15 amino acids. The V gene lost 4 bases and the J gene lost 7 bases, with 14 bases spanning the gap. CDR3 bases: TGTGCCATCAGTGTAGGTCAGGGGATAAATTCACCCCTCCACTTT. Protein: CAISVGQGINSPLHF.

As concerns this clonotype: The junction and the germline gene differ at one end; a read error may be behind it. The chain links TRBV20-1 to TRBJ2-1; D possibly corresponds to TRBD2 (6 bases). This CDR3 is built from 11 residues. Germline loops: CDR1 DFQATT, CDR2 SNEGSKA (reference sequence). CDR3 in amino acids: CGASEPNEQFF. Here the CDR3 DNA reads TGCGGTGCTAGCGAACCCAATGAGCAGTTCTTC.

This clonotype has only one observation. A read error may be the cause here, since a much bigger clone is one base away. J is TRBJ2-5 and V is TRBV11-1; a weak D match, TRBD2 (6 bases). The CDR3 is 15 residues long. Trimming pared 5 bases from V and 1 base from J, leaving 14 bases between. Germline values: CDR1 SGHAT, CDR2 FQDESV (reference sequence). This CDR3 is CASSRLVGIQETQYF. The CDR3 nucleotides read TGTGCCAGCAGCCGACTAGTGGGCATCCAAGAGACCCAGTACTTC.

In its sample, this clonotype was seen many times. The rearrangement links TRBV19 to TRBJ2-3, with D possibly TRBD1 on 5 matching bases. The CDR3 is 13 amino acids. CDR1 is LNHDA, CDR2 SQIVND, per germline (reference sequence). The germline V and J ends were trimmed by 5 bases and 0 bases, with 6 bases remaining between them. The CDR3 nucleotides are TGTGCCAGTAGTCCAGGGAGCACAGATACGCAGTATTTT. Translation gives CASSPGSTDTQYF.

V and J are TRBV19 and TRBJ1-6; D perhaps matches TRBD1 (5 bases). Per germline, CDR1 LNHDA and CDR2 SQIVND (reference sequence). The V end was cut by 7 bases, the J end by 9 bases, with 19 bases between. This CDR3 comprises 15 residues. CDR3 nucleotide sequence: TGTGCCAGTACCGAGGGAGGCCTTAGGGGTTCACCCCTCCACTTT. Amino acid sequence: CASTEGGLRGSPLHF.

For this clonotype: A read error may explain this, as a much larger clone is one base away. The V gene is TRBV5-4, the J gene TRBJ2-3; D is uncertain. This CDR3 is 15 amino acids long. In germline, CDR1 is SGHNT, CDR2 YYREEE (reference sequence). CDR3 nucleotide sequence: TGTACCAGCAAGGCCCTAACGACGGAGACAGATACGCAGTATTTT. It is translated as CTSKALTTETDTQYF.

DNA of the CDR3: TGCAGTGCCCCGATCATGGCGGTGGCTTTCTTT. Its protein product is CSAPIMAVAFF. This rearrangement joins TRBV20-1 to TRBJ1-1; D is ambiguous. V lost 6 bases and J 11 bases, leaving 16 bases between the germline ends. Per germline, CDR1 DFQATT and CDR2 SNEGSKA (reference sequence). The CDR3 sequence is 11 residues long.

This clonotype showed up just once. The rearrangement joins TRBV12-3 or TRBV12-4 to TRBJ2-1, with TRBD1 as a possible D gene (6 bases). The CDR3 runs 12 residues. Trimming removed 7 bases from V and 10 bases from J, with 14 bases in between. CDR3 coding DNA: TGTGCCAGCAATACAGGGTTAGGAGAGCAGTTCTTC. Translation: CASNTGLGEQFF.

The chain is built from TRBV24-1 and TRBJ2-1; D gene unclear. The CDR3 is made up of 12 amino acids. Germline CDR1 and CDR2: KGHDR and SFDVKD. Deletions cut 7 bases from V and 5 bases from J, with 8 bases between. The CDR3 sequence is CATSLLDNEQFF. As DNA, the CDR3 is TGTGCCACCAGCCTACTTGACAATGAGCAGTTCTTC.

This chain joins TRBV19 and TRBJ1-6; possible D gene TRBD1, 5 bases. Germline CDR1 LNHDA, CDR2 SQIVND (reference sequence). V lost 6 bases and J 5 bases, leaving 14 bases between the germline ends. The length of the CDR3 is 15 residues. The CDR3 DNA reads as TGTGCCAGTAGCAATAGTGGCAGGGATAATTCACCCCTCCACTTT. It codes for CASSNSGRDNSPLHF.

This clonotype was observed many times. The chain joins TRBV7-3 to TRBJ2-3; 9 nucleotides line up with TRBD2. This CDR3 is 15 amino acids long. After removal of 5 bases from V and 7 bases from J, the junction contained 10 bases not matched to a gene. Germline V gene data show CDR1 as SGHTA and CDR2 as FQGTGA. CDR3 sequence (DNA): TGTGCCAGCAGCGCGGGACTAGCCGTAGGAAATACGCAGTATTTT. This gives the protein CASSAGLAVGNTQYF. Full variable domain (missing parts from reference TRBV7-3 and TRBJ2-3): GAGVSQTPSNKVTEKGKYVELRCDPISGHTALYWYRQSLGQGPEFLIYFQGTGAADDSGLPNDRFFAVRPEGSVSTLKIQRTERGDSAVYLCASSAGLAVGNTQYFGPGTRLTVL.

At least ten counts were recorded for this clonotype. This chain links TRBV4-1 with TRBJ1-6; D is undetermined. The CDR3 extends over 15 amino acids. Trimming cost V 0 bases and J 9 bases, with 12 bases left between them. The V gene's germline CDR1 is MGHRA and CDR2 YSYEKL. CDR3 sequence reads: CASSQEAASPSPLHF. In nucleotides, the CDR3 is TGCGCCAGCAGCCAAGAGGCAGCTTCTCCTTCACCCCTCCACTTT.

The count of this clonotype is one. The rearrangement joins TRBV12-3 or TRBV12-4 to TRBJ2-7; 7 positions match TRBD2. The J call may be wrong; the DNA end is better matched by TRBJ2-1. The CDR3 covers 12 residues. DNA for the CDR3: TGTGCCAGCAGTGTACTAGCGCGCGAGCAGTTCTTC. Translating gives CASSVLAREQFF.

The rearrangement uses TRBV2 and TRBJ2-2; a weak D match, TRBD2 (6 bases). The CDR3 is 15 residues long. V was pared by 2 bases and J by 1 base, with 8 bases between. From germline, CDR1 is SNHLY and CDR2 FYNNEI. This CDR3 is CASSEIAENTGELFF. In DNA, the CDR3 is TGTGCCAGCAGTGAAATAGCGGAGAACACCGGGGAGCTGTTTTTT.

The chain carries TRBV2 and TRBJ2-1; 7 bases align to TRBD1. J gave up 7 bases and V 4 bases, and 10 bases lay outside the gene matches. From germline, CDR1 is SNHLY and CDR2 FYNNEI. The CDR3 spans 15 residues. This chain's CDR3 is CASSVGQGVFNEQFF. The CDR3 bases are TGTGCCAGCAGTGTGGGCCAGGGGGTTTTTAATGAGCAGTTCTTC.

V gene TRBV24-1 combines with J gene TRBJ2-5, with TRBD2 identical over 13 bases. The CDR3 has 16 amino acids. After removal of 5 bases from V and 4 bases from J, the junction contained 6 bases not matched to a gene. CDR1 and CDR2 (germline): KGHDR, SFDVKD. CDR3 bases: TGTGCCACCAGTGTTAGGACTAGCGGGAGTCGAGAGACCCAGTACTTC. As protein: CATSVRTSGSRETQYF.

This clonotype was seen only a few times. V is TRBV2 and J is TRBJ2-5; 7 bases are a match to TRBD1. Trimming at V came to 4 bases and at J to 0 bases, leaving 2 bases not matched to a gene. The CDR3 loop spans 14 amino acids. Germline V gives CDR1 SNHLY, CDR2 FYNNEI. The CDR3 DNA reads TGTGCCAGCAGTGGGGGACAGTACCAAGAGACCCAGTACTTC. This encodes CASSGGQYQETQYF.

About this clonotype: This may be a read error: a much more frequent sequence differs by one nucleotide. The V gene is TRBV29-1, the J gene TRBJ1-5; D may be TRBD1 (6 bases). The CDR3 runs 13 residues. With 8 bases removed from V and 9 bases from J, the gap between germline ends came to 20 bases. Per the germline V gene, CDR1 is SQVTM and CDR2 is ANQGSEA. The DNA of the CDR3 is TGCAGCTTCTCACGGGGGCCCGCGGGGCCCCAGCATTTT. Protein sequence: CSFSRGPAGPQHF.

This clonotype has only a few counts. This chain joins TRBV27 and TRBJ1-2; a weak D match, TRBD1 (5 bases). Germline V gives CDR1 MNHEY, CDR2 SMNVEV (reference sequence). The germline V and J ends were trimmed by 4 bases and 8 bases, with 20 bases remaining between them. CDR3 length equals 15 residues. CDR3 in DNA: TGTGCCAGCAGTTCTAGGCAGGGAGGGTGGCTAGGCTACACCTTC. This gives the protein CASSSRQGGWLGYTF.

This chain links TRBV5-6 with TRBJ1-2; D may be TRBD1 (5 bases). V was shortened by 0 bases and J by 2 bases, with 11 bases between the two germline ends. CDR3 size: 15 residues. Germline lookup yields CDR1 SGHDT and CDR2 YYEEEE. The CDR3 region has the DNA TGTGCCAGCAGCTTGGAAGGGGCCGCGAACTATGGCTACACCTTC. It codes for CASSLEGAANYGYTF.

This clonotype was seen repeatedly, ten times or more. As DNA, the CDR3 is TGTGCCAGCAGCGCACAAGGACAGGAGAATGAAAAACTGTTTTTT. This encodes CASSAQGQENEKLFF. The gene calls are TRBV9 and TRBJ1-4, with TRBD1 identical over 7 bases. The CDR3 has 15 amino acids. Germline CDR1 reads SGDLS; CDR2 reads YYNGEE. Trimming took 3 bases from V and 5 from J; bases not matched to a gene: 7. The full variable domain, completed using reference TRBV9 and TRBJ1-4, is DSGVTQTPKHLITATGQRVTLRCSPRSGDLSVYWYQQSLDQGLQFLIQYYNGEERAKGNILERFSAQQFPDLHSELNLSSLELGDSALYFCASSAQGQENEKLFFGSGTQLSVL.

V is TRBV10-3 and J is TRBJ2-7; TRBD2 matches 11 bases. The junction had 2 bases not matched to a gene; V was cut back by 0 bases and J by 4 bases. CDR1 is ENHRY, CDR2 SYGVKD, per germline. The CDR3 consists of 15 residues. CDR3 in DNA: TGTGCCATCAGTGAGTCAGCTAGCGGGAGGTACGAGCAGTACTTC. Encoded protein: CAISESASGRYEQYF.

This clonotype was seen many times. The rearrangement uses TRBV5-6 and TRBJ2-7, with TRBD2 matching 13 bases. From germline, CDR1 is SGHDT and CDR2 YYEEEE. Trimming cost V 3 bases and J 2 bases; bases outside gene matches: 2. The CDR3 covers 15 residues. CDR3 in amino acids: CASSSGTSGAYEQYF. CDR3 sequence (DNA): TGTGCCAGCAGCTCCGGGACTAGCGGGGCCTACGAGCAGTACTTC.

In its sample, this clonotype was seen many times. V usage is TRBV9 and J usage is TRBJ2-1; 9 bases agree with TRBD1. CDR3 length: 17 amino acids. V dropped 0 bases and J dropped 7; count of bases not matched to a gene: 11. The germline V gene has CDR1 SGDLS and CDR2 YYNGEE. CDR3 coding DNA: TGTGCCAGCAGCGTAGCCGCTACAGGGGGCGCAGGGAATGAGCAGTTCTTC. Translated, it gives CASSVAATGGAGNEQFF.

In its sample, this clonotype was seen many times. V usage is TRBV9 and J usage is TRBJ1-6, with 7 positions matching TRBD1. V was pared by 0 bases and J by 7 bases, with 4 bases of the junction left unmatched. CDR1 and CDR2 from the germline V gene are SGDLS and YYNGEE. The CDR3 loop spans 15 amino acids. CDR3 in amino acids: CASSVGPGGNSPLHF. The CDR3 coding sequence is TGTGCCAGCAGCGTAGGACCAGGGGGAAATTCACCCCTCCACTTT.